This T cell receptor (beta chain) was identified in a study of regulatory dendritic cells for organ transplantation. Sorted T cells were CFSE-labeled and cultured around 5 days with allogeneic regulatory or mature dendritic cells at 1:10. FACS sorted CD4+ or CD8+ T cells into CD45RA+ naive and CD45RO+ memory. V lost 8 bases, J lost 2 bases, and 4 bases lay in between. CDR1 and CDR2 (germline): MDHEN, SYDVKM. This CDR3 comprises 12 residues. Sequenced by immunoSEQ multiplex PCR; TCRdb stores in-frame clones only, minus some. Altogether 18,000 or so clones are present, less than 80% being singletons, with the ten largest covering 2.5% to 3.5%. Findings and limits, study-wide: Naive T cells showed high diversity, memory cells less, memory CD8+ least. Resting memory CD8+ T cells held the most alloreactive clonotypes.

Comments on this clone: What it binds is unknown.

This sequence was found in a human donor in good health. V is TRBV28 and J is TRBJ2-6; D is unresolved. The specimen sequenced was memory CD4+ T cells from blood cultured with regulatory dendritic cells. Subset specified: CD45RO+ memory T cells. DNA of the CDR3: TGTGCCAGCGGGACTGGGGCCAACGTCCTGACTTTC. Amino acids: CASGTGANVLTF.